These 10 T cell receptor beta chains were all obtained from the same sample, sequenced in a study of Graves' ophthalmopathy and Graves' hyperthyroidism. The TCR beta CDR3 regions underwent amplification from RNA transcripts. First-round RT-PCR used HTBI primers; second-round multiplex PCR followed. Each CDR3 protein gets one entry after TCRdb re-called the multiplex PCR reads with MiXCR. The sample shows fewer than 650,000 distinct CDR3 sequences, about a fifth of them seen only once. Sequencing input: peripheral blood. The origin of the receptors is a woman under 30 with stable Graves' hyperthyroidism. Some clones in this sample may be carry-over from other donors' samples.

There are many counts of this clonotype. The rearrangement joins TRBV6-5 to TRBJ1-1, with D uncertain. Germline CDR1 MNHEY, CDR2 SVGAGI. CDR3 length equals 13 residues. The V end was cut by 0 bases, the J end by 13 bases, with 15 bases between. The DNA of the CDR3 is TGTGCCAGCAGTTACTCTAGAACAGATCGAGATTTCTTT. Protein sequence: CASSYSRTDRDFF.

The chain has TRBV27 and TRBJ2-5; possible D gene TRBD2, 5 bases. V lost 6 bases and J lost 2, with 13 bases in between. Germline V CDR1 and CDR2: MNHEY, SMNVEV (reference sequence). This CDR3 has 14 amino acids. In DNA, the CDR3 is TGTGCCAGCAGCCCCTCGACTATACAAGAGACCCAGTACTTC. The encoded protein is CASSPSTIQETQYF.

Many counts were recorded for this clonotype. The CDR3 nucleotides are TGTGCCAGTTCCGGGACAGGTACCTACGAGCAGTACTTC. This encodes CASSGTGTYEQYF. The chain recombines TRBV19 with TRBJ2-7; TRBD1 matches 8 bases. V gave up 8 bases and J gave up 2 bases; unmatched junction bases: 5. The CDR3 contains 13 residues. The germline V gene encodes CDR1 LNHDA and CDR2 SQIVND (reference sequence). The full variable domain, with the rest looked up from reference TRBV19 and TRBJ2-7, is DGGITQSPKYLFRKEGQNVTLSCEQNLNHDAMYWYRQDPGQGLRLIYYSQIVNDFQKGDIAEGYSVSREKKESFPLTVTSAQKNPTAFYLCASSGTGTYEQYFGPGTRLTVT.

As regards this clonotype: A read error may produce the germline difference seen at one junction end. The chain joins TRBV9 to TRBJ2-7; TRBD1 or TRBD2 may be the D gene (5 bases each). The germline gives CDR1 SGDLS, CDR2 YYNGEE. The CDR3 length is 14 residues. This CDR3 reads CASSVDGEGDEQYF. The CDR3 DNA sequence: TGTGCCAGCAGCGTAGACGGAGAAGGGGACGAACAGTACTTC.

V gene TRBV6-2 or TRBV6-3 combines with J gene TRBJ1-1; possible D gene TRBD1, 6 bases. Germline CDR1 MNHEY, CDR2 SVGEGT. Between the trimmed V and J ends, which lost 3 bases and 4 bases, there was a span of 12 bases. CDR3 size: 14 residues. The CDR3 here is CASSYHREITEAFF. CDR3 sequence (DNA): TGTGCCAGCAGTTATCACAGGGAGATCACTGAAGCTTTCTTT.

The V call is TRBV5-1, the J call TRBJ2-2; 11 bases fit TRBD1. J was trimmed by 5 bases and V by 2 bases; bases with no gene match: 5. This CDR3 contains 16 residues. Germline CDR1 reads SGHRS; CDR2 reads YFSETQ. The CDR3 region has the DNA TGCGCCAGCAGCTTACCGGGACAGGGGGAAACCGGGGAGCTGTTTTTT. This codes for CASSLPGQGETGELFF.

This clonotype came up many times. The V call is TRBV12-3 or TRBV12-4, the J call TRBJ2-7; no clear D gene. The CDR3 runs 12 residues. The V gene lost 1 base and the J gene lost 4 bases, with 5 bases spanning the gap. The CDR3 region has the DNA TGTGCCAGCAGTTTAGTCGTTTACGAGCAGTACTTC. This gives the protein CASSLVVYEQYF.

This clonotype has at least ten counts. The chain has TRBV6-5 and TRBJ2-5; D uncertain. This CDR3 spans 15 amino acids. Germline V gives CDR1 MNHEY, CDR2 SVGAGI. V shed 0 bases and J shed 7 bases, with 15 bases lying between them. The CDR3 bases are TGTGCCAGCAGTTACTCGATGTACAACCGTGGGACCCAGTACTTC. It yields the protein CASSYSMYNRGTQYF.

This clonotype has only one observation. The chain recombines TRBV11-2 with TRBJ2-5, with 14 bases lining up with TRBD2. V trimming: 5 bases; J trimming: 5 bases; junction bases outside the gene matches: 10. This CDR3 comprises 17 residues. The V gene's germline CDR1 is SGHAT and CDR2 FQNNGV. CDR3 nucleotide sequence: TGTGCCAGCAGCCACGGGACTAGCGGGGGCCGAGGGGAGACCCAGTACTTC. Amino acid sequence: CASSHGTSGGRGETQYF.

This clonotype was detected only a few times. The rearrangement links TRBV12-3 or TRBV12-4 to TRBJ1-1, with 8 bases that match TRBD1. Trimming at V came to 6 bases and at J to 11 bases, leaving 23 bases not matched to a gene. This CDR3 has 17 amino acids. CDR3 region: CASRHTTGTGGSREAFF. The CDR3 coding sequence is TGTGCCAGCAGGCACACCACCGGTACAGGGGGATCGAGGGAGGCTTTCTTT.